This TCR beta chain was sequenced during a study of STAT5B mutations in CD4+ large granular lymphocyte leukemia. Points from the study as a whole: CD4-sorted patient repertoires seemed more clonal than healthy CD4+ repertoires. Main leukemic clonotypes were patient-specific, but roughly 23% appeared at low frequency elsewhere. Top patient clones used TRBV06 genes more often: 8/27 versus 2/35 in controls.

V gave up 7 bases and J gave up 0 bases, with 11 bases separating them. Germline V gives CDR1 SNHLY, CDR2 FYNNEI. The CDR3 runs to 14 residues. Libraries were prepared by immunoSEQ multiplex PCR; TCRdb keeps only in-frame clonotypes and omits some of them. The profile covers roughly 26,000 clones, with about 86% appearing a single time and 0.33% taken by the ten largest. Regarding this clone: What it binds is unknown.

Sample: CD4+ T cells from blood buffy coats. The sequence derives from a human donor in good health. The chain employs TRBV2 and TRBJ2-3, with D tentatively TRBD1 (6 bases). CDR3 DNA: TGTGCCAGCAAAGGGACACCTAGCACAGATACGCAGTATTTT. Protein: CASKGTPSTDTQYF.